This T cell receptor beta chain was sequenced in a study of early T cells in non-severe SARS-CoV-2 infection. Turning to the study itself: Sequencing input comprised bulk RNA from unsorted whole blood; chain pairing was not available.

This clonotype appeared a few times. The antigen is not known. General study results and limits: VDJdb-based annotation leaned toward anti-spike CD8 responses and missed private and CD4 specificities.

Individually, cDNA molecules had unique molecular identifiers attached to them. TCRdb re-called the 5' RACE reads through MiXCR, storing one row per CDR3 protein. Here the sample spans 90,000 to 120,000 distinct CDR3 sequences, over 8.5% being singletons. This CDR3 is built from 13 residues. The ends lost 6 bases at V and 2 bases at J; junction bases unmatched: 6. The V gene's germline CDR1 is DFQATT and CDR2 SNEGSKA (reference sequence). This chain connects TRBV20-1 to TRBJ1-2, with 7 bases that match TRBD1. This receptor was identified in an adult who was a healthcare worker with PCR-confirmed SARS-CoV-2 infection or an uninfected control (not recorded which). The sample comprised whole blood. CDR3 sequence: CSARDSENYGYTF. CDR3 coding DNA: TGCAGTGCCCGGGACAGCGAAAACTATGGCTACACCTTC.